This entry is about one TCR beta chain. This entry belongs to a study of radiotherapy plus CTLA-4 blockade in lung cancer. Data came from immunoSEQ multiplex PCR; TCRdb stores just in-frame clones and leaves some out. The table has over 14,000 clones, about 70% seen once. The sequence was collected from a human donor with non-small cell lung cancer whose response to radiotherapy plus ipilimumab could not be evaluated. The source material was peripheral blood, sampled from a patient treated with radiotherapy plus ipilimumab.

CDR3 amino acids: CAWSVDRVNSPLHF. CDR3 coding DNA: TGTGCCTGGAGCGTTGACAGGGTAAATTCACCCCTCCACTTT. The chain is built from TRBV30 and TRBJ1-6; 7 positions match TRBD1. This CDR3 contains 14 residues. V was clipped by 3 bases and J by 7 bases; unmatched bases: 6. CDR1 and CDR2 (germline): GTSNPN, SVGIG (reference sequence).